These 20 T cell receptor beta chains were sequenced from one sample in a study of CD4 T cells in relation to SARS-CoV-2 and coronaviruses. The unexposed donors gave CD4+ T cells in about 2011-2018, prior to COVID-19. Isolation of CD4+ T cells took place after about eleven days in culture. Using immunoSEQ multiplex PCR, the repertoire was profiled, and TCRdb retains in-frame clones only, with some absent. Of 25,000 or so clones in the sample, around two thirds were seen once. No antigens are known for them. Sequenced: CD4+ T cells from PBMCs, cultured in vitro. The receptors were gathered from a human donor in good health.

The CDR3 region has the DNA TGTGCCAGTAGTACAGGGGGCGGGGAAAAACTGTTTTTT. Its protein product is CASSTGGGEKLFF. The chain employs TRBV19 and TRBJ1-4, with TRBD1 matching 8 bases. The germline V gene has CDR1 LNHDA and CDR2 SQIVND (reference sequence). This CDR3 contains 13 residues. V lost 4 bases to trimming and J lost 8 bases; unmatched junction nucleotides: 3. Supplemented by reference TRBV19 and TRBJ1-4, the full variable domain reads DGGITQSPKYLFRKEGQNVTLSCEQNLNHDAMYWYRQDPGQGLRLIYYSQIVNDFQKGDIAEGYSVSREKKESFPLTVTSAQKNPTAFYLCASSTGGGEKLFFGSGTQLSVL.

V gene TRBV5-6 combines with J gene TRBJ1-4, with TRBD1 matching over 7 bases. The CDR3 loop spans 15 amino acids. Trimming removed 2 bases from V and 4 bases from J; junction bases left unmatched: 5. The germline V gene encodes CDR1 SGHDT and CDR2 YYEEEE. CDR3 DNA: TGTGCCAGCAGCTTAGGGGGCGTGGGTAATGAAAAACTGTTTTTT. It is translated as CASSLGGVGNEKLFF.

This clone appeared once. The rearrangement uses TRBV24-1 and TRBJ2-2; 9 nucleotides line up with TRBD1. After removal of 3 bases from V and 7 bases from J, the junction contained 5 bases not matched to a gene. This CDR3 region has 15 residues. CDR1 and CDR2 from the germline V gene are KGHDR and SFDVKD. CDR3 bases: TGTGCCACCAGTGATCCGGGACAGGGAGACGGGGAGCTGTTTTTT. Translated, it gives CATSDPGQGDGELFF.

The rearrangement links TRBV7-9 to TRBJ2-7, with TRBD1 matching over 10 bases. J lost 0 bases, V lost 2 bases, and 4 bases had no gene match. The CDR3 has 16 residues. Germline CDR1 is SEHNR and CDR2 is FQNEAQ (reference sequence). The chain's CDR3 is CASSLSGQGHSYEQYF. The CDR3 DNA is TGTGCCAGCAGCTTATCGGGACAGGGGCACTCCTACGAGCAGTACTTC.

The CDR3 is CARSKGQSGNTEAFF. For the CDR3, the DNA is TGTGCCAGAAGCAAAGGACAGTCCGGGAACACTGAAGCTTTCTTT. The chain links TRBV5-3 to TRBJ1-1; D might be TRBD1 (6 bases). TRBV5-3 has ORF status, its function being uncertain. Trimming removed 4 bases from V and 1 base from J, with 14 bases in between. The CDR3 contains 15 residues.

V usage is TRBV21-1 and J usage is TRBJ2-2; the DNA was not compared with TRBD1, the D call given in the table. TRBV21-1 is classified as a pseudogene. The CDR3 is 15 residues long. CDR3 nucleotides: TGTGCCAGCATCTACGTGACAGGGTGGAGAGGGGAGCTGTTTTTT. It specifies CASIYVTGWRGELFF.

This clone occurred a few times. V usage is TRBV7-9 and J usage is TRBJ1-1; TRBD1 might be the D (6 bases). The CDR3 runs to 16 residues. V was shortened by 5 bases and J by 2 bases, with 18 bases between the two germline ends. The germline V gene has CDR1 SEHNR and CDR2 FQNEAQ (reference sequence). The CDR3 DNA follows: TGTGCCAGCAGCACCGAACGGGGGGGCGTTAACACTGAAGCTTTCTTT. Its protein product is CASSTERGGVNTEAFF.

This clone was observed once. The chain couples TRBV2 to TRBJ2-2; 7 bases match TRBD2. The CDR3 has 15 amino acids. CDR1 and CDR2 (germline): SNHLY, FYNNEI. The trim removed 6 bases at V and 8 bases at J, leaving 12 bases unmatched. CDR3 coding DNA: TGTGCCAGCAGCCAGGGAGGGACCGTGGTTGGGGAGCTGTTTTTT. Translating gives CASSQGGTVVGELFF.

The chain has TRBV7-2 and TRBJ2-5, with D possibly matching TRBD2 (6 bases). The CDR3 is 14 residues long. Germline V gives CDR1 SGHTA, CDR2 FQGNSA. Trimming left V 5 bases short and J 2 bases short, with 12 bases between. The CDR3 DNA is TGTGCCAGCAGCCCACTGACTAGTCAAGAGACCCAGTACTTC. Encoded protein: CASSPLTSQETQYF.

The J gene is TRBJ2-2, the V gene TRBV3-1 (or the pseudogene TRBV3-2); D ambiguous. Trimming took 1 base from V and 6 from J, leaving 6 bases between them. This CDR3 is built from 13 residues. Looked up from germline, CDR1 is LGHDT and CDR2 is YNNKEL (reference sequence). The DNA of the CDR3 is TGTGCCAGCAGCCAAGTTGATCCCGGGGAGCTGTTTTTT. Its protein product is CASSQVDPGELFF.

This rearrangement joins TRBV29-1 to TRBJ2-7; TRBD1 agrees at 8 bases. J lost 6 bases, V lost 7 bases, and 11 bases had no gene match. Germline V gives CDR1 SQVTM, CDR2 ANQGSEA. The CDR3 runs 13 residues. CDR3 protein: CSALDRVVGEQYF. The CDR3 bases are TGCAGCGCCTTGGACAGGGTCGTGGGCGAGCAGTACTTC.

This clone was detected only a few times. The chain links TRBV7-3 to TRBJ2-2; D may be TRBD1 (6 bases). Per germline, CDR1 SGHTA and CDR2 FQGTGA. The CDR3 sequence is 13 residues long. Between the trimmed V and J ends, which lost 5 bases and 6 bases, there was a span of 10 bases. The CDR3 is CASSLNRAGELFF. CDR3 nucleotide sequence: TGTGCCAGCAGCCTCAACAGGGCCGGGGAGCTGTTTTTT.

The chain employs TRBV6-2 or TRBV6-3 and TRBJ2-1; a weak D match, TRBD2 (6 bases). Germline V gives CDR1 MNHEY, CDR2 SVGEGT. Trimming took 2 bases from V and 1 from J, leaving 21 bases between them. This CDR3 is built from 19 residues. CDR3 in amino acids: CASSYPEEGGSDSYNEQFF. In nucleotides, the CDR3 is TGTGCCAGCAGTTACCCGGAGGAGGGTGGGAGCGATTCCTACAATGAGCAGTTCTTC.

V is TRBV7-9 and J is TRBJ1-4, with TRBD1 matching 8 bases. V lost 8 bases to trimming and J lost 0 bases; unmatched junction nucleotides: 8. The CDR3 sequence is 16 residues long. The germline V gene encodes CDR1 SEHNR and CDR2 FQNEAQ (reference sequence). CDR3 DNA sequence: TGTGCCAGCGGGGAAGGGACAGGATCAACTAATGAAAAACTGTTTTTT. It codes for CASGEGTGSTNEKLFF.

The chain joins TRBV5-4 to TRBJ2-3, with D possibly being TRBD1 (6 bases). The CDR3 runs 14 residues. The germline V and J ends were trimmed by 2 bases and 2 bases, with 9 bases remaining between them. The germline gives CDR1 SGHNT, CDR2 YYREEE (reference sequence). The CDR3 DNA sequence: TGTGCCAGCAGCTTTCAGGGGCTCACAGATACGCAGTATTTT. Translated, it gives CASSFQGLTDTQYF.

The chain is built from TRBV5-6 and TRBJ1-2; no firm D call. The length of the CDR3 is 14 residues. V gave up 3 bases and J gave up 6 bases, with 15 bases separating them. Per the germline V gene, CDR1 is SGHDT and CDR2 is YYEEEE. This chain's CDR3 is CASSWKGIKHGYTF. CDR3 nucleotide sequence: TGTGCCAGCAGCTGGAAAGGGATAAAACATGGCTACACCTTC. Complete variable domain (other parts from reference TRBV5-6 and TRBJ1-2): DAGVTQSPTHLIKTRGQQVTLRCSPKSGHDTVSWYQQALGQGPQFIFQYYEEEERQRGNFPDRFSGHQFPNYSSELNVNALLLGDSALYLCASSWKGIKHGYTFGSGTRLTVV.

V gene TRBV4-3 combines with J gene TRBJ2-3, with 10 bases fitting TRBD2. This CDR3 is built from 19 residues. Germline V CDR1 and CDR2: LGHNA, YSLEER. Losses at the gene ends were 0 bases for V and 3 bases for J; bases not matched to a gene: 12. The CDR3 loop is CASSQDRLRPSGGTDTQYF. For the CDR3, the DNA is TGCGCCAGCAGCCAAGATCGTCTCCGCCCTAGCGGGGGAACAGATACGCAGTATTTT.

V is TRBV5-1 and J is TRBJ2-7, with 9 nucleotides matching TRBD1. The CDR3 runs to 17 residues. CDR1 is SGHRS and CDR2 is YFSETQ in the germline V gene. The V gene end was trimmed by 0 bases and the J gene end by 4 bases; junction bases not matched to a gene: 11. The CDR3 sequence is CASSLASQGQGSYEQYF. The CDR3 bases are TGCGCCAGCAGCTTGGCCTCCCAAGGACAGGGGTCATACGAGCAGTACTTC. The variable domain in full, completed from reference TRBV5-1 and TRBJ2-7, reads KAGVTQTPRYLIKTRGQQVTLSCSPISGHRSVSWYQQTPGQGLQFLFEYFSETQRNKGNFPGRFSGRQFSNSRSEMNVSTLELGDSALYLCASSLASQGQGSYEQYFGPGTRLTVT.

The chain has TRBV11-2 and TRBJ2-5; 8 positions agree with TRBD1. The germline V gene encodes CDR1 SGHAT and CDR2 FQNNGV. Trimming took 4 bases from V and 4 from J; bases not matched to a gene: 11. This CDR3 has 16 residues. The CDR3: CASSSKGRDRSETQYF. CDR3 bases: TGTGCCAGCAGCTCCAAGGGCCGGGACAGGTCAGAGACCCAGTACTTC.

This rearrangement joins TRBV28 to TRBJ2-7; D unresolved. Germline-derived CDR1 and CDR2 are MDHEN and SYDVKM. The length of the CDR3 is 12 residues. Trimming cost V 1 base and J 3 bases, with 4 bases left between them. The chain's CDR3 is CASSLLGYEQYF. The DNA of the CDR3 is TGTGCCAGCAGTTTATTGGGCTACGAGCAGTACTTC.